This TCR beta chain appears in the sequencing data of a study of cytomegalovirus exposure and HLA in healthy donors. Study-wide context: A data release that came early held approximately 92 million unique TCRs from HLA-typed donors.

Amplification used 60 Vbeta primers and 13 Jbeta primers. Sequencing used immunoSEQ multiplex PCR; TCRdb keeps in-frame clones, though not all of them. The sample holds 65,000 to 85,000 clones, about 65% seen once. As concerns this clone: Its antigen is unidentified.

Study results and caveats: Within an earlier analysis, most TCR beta V segments proved productive either about 90% or about 30% of the time. Later work associated more than 15,000 TCR beta sequences with HLA alleles at 0.05 false discovery rate.

Germline lookup yields CDR1 SNHLY and CDR2 FYNNEI. Trimming took off 8 bases at V and 0 bases at J, with 13 bases between the two ends. CDR3 size: 14 residues. This receptor was identified in a woman aged 25 to 39 in good health and CMV-seronegative. The sequenced material came from PBMCs. The chain couples TRBV2 to TRBJ2-5, with D possibly TRBD1 on 5 matching bases. For the CDR3, the DNA is TGTGCCAGCTCTGGTGGGGCACACCAAGAGACCCAGTACTTC. Protein: CASSGGAHQETQYF.